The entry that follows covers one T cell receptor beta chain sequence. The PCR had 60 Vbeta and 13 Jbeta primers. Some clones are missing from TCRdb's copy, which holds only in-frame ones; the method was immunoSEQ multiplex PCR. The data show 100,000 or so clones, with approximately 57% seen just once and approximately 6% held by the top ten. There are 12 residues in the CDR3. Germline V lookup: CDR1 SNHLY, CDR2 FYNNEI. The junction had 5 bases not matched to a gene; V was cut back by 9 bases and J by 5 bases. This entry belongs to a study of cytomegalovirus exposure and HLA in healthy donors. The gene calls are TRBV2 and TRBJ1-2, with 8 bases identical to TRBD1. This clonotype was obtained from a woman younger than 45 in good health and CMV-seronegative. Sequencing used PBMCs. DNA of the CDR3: TGTGCCAGTTCAGGGGGCCTGTATGGCTACACCTTC. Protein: CASSGGLYGYTF.